One and the same sample provided the 24 T cell receptor beta chains below, sequenced in a study of T-cell reconstitution after alpha-beta-depleted transplantation in children. Unique molecular identifiers were built into the TCRbeta library. One entry per CDR3 protein results from TCRdb running MiXCR on the PCR reads. The table includes a few hundred thousand distinct CDR3 sequences, roughly 20% detected once. The source material was PBMCs from the stem cell graft donor, sampled from the stem cell graft. Source of these receptors: a human donor who donated a stem cell graft to a child with acute myeloid leukemia.

The V gene is TRBV29-1, the J gene TRBJ2-2; possibly TRBD1 for D (6 bases). V lost 7 bases, J lost 6 bases, and 12 bases lay in between. The CDR3 has 12 residues. CDR1 is SQVTM, CDR2 ANQGSEA, per germline. The CDR3 DNA follows: TGCAGCGGTAGCAGGGGCGCCGGGGAGCTGTTTTTT. Translation gives CSGSRGAGELFF.

This clonotype has a handful of counts. The chain links TRBV7-6 to TRBJ2-1, with D possibly being TRBD1 (5 bases). Germline CDR1 reads SGHVS; CDR2 reads FNYEAQ. V was trimmed by 1 base and J by 0 bases, leaving 10 bases between them. CDR3 length: 16 residues. The chain's CDR3 is CASSLGADNSYNEQFF. The CDR3 coding sequence is TGTGCCAGCAGCTTAGGGGCGGACAACTCCTACAATGAGCAGTTCTTC. Using reference TRBV7-6 and TRBJ2-1 for the parts outside the CDR3, the full variable domain is GAGVSQSPRYKVTKRGQDVALRCDPISGHVSLYWYRQALGQGPEFLTYFNYEAQQDKSGLPNDRFSAERPEGSISTLTIQRTEQRDSAMYRCASSLGADNSYNEQFFGPGTRLTVL.

The genes are TRBV11-2 and TRBJ2-5; D unresolved. CDR3 length equals 11 residues. The ends were cut back, 6 bases at V and 1 base at J, with 3 bases in the middle. Per the germline V gene, CDR1 is SGHAT and CDR2 is FQNNGV. CDR3 in amino acids: CASRSQETQYF. As DNA, the CDR3 is TGTGCCAGCAGGTCCCAAGAGACCCAGTACTTC. Together with reference TRBV11-2 and TRBJ2-5, the CDR3 gives the full variable domain: EAGVAQSPRYKIIEKRQSVAFWCNPISGHATLYWYQQILGQGPKLLIQFQNNGVVDDSQLPKDRFSAERLKGVDSTLKIQPAKLEDSAVYLCASRSQETQYFGPGTRLLVL.

In DNA form, the CDR3 reads TGCAGTGCTAGAGGGGTAGCGGGAGGTGTGGATAGGGATACGCAGTATTTT. Encoded protein: CSARGVAGGVDRDTQYF. The chain has TRBV20-1 and TRBJ2-3; 10 nucleotides align to TRBD2. CDR1 is DFQATT and CDR2 is SNEGSKA in the germline V gene (reference sequence). V shed 1 base and J 6 bases; nucleotides not matched to a gene: 13. The CDR3 has 17 amino acids.

The J gene is TRBJ2-7, the V gene TRBV29-1; 7 bases are shared with TRBD1. The V and J ends lost 6 bases and 3 bases, in that order; junction bases with no gene match: 5. The CDR3 spans 12 residues. CDR1 and CDR2 from the germline V gene are SQVTM and ANQGSEA. CDR3 in amino acids: CSVLTGNYEQYF. The CDR3 DNA is TGCAGCGTCCTGACAGGGAACTACGAGCAGTACTTC.

The chain employs TRBV24-1 and TRBJ2-1, with 11 bases that match TRBD2. Trimming took 5 bases from V and 7 from J; bases not matched to a gene: 3. The germline CDR1 and CDR2 sequences are KGHDR and SFDVKD. The CDR3 is 14 amino acids. Here the CDR3 DNA reads TGTGCCACCAGTGTGACTAGCGGGAAGAATGAGCAGTTCTTC. This sequence encodes CATSVTSGKNEQFF.

J is TRBJ2-3 and V is TRBV11-2; a possible D gene is TRBD2 (6 bases). CDR1 and CDR2 (germline): SGHAT, FQNNGV. The CDR3 has 15 amino acids. The V end was cut by 1 base, the J end by 3 bases, with 11 bases between. As DNA, the CDR3 is TGTGCCAGCAGCTTAGGCAATAGCGGTACAGATACGCAGTATTTT. The encoded protein is CASSLGNSGTDTQYF.

This sequence joins TRBV20-1 and TRBJ1-5, with a possible D match to TRBD1 (5 bases). V dropped 1 base and J dropped 5 bases, with 12 bases sitting between them. In germline, CDR1 is DFQATT, CDR2 SNEGSKA (reference sequence). CDR3 length: 14 amino acids. This CDR3 reads CSARGLWGDQPQHF. CDR3 coding DNA: TGCAGTGCTAGAGGTTTATGGGGCGATCAGCCCCAGCATTTT.

This clonotype was picked up one time. The chain links TRBV11-2 to TRBJ2-5; D might be TRBD2 (6 bases). CDR1 and CDR2 from the germline V gene are SGHAT and FQNNGV. This CDR3 is 16 amino acids long. Trimming shortened V by 2 bases and J by 1 base, and 14 bases separated the two germline ends. Written as DNA, the CDR3 is TGTGCCAGCAGCTTAATCTCCGCGGGGCCCCAAGAGACCCAGTACTTC. Encoded protein: CASSLISAGPQETQYF. Supplemented by reference TRBV11-2 and TRBJ2-5, the full variable domain reads EAGVAQSPRYKIIEKRQSVAFWCNPISGHATLYWYQQILGQGPKLLIQFQNNGVVDDSQLPKDRFSAERLKGVDSTLKIQPAKLEDSAVYLCASSLISAGPQETQYFGPGTRLLVL.

This chain uses TRBV7-2 with TRBJ2-2, with a tentative D call TRBD2 (6 bases). Germline lookup yields CDR1 SGHTA and CDR2 FQGNSA. The V end lost 4 bases, the J end lost 7 bases, and 10 bases lay between the germline ends. The CDR3 covers 13 residues. CDR3 protein: CASSSGEVGELFF. CDR3 nucleotides: TGTGCCAGCAGCTCTGGGGAGGTCGGGGAGCTGTTTTTT.

This clonotype appeared a few times. The chain recombines TRBV24-1 with TRBJ2-1; no clear D. V gave up 6 bases and J gave up 9 bases, with 14 bases separating them. CDR1 and CDR2 from the germline V gene are KGHDR and SFDVKD. The CDR3 consists of 13 residues. CDR3 coding DNA: TGTGCCACCAGTAAGGGTGAACCCCTTGAGCAGTTCTTC. It encodes CATSKGEPLEQFF.

In the case of this clonotype: A much larger clone is a single base away; this may be a read error. The rearrangement uses TRBV12-3 or TRBV12-4 and TRBJ1-5; D gene ambiguous. The V end was cut by 4 bases, the J end by 8 bases, with 6 bases between. The length of the CDR3 is 11 residues. The CDR3 sequence is CASSSSEPQHF. In DNA, the CDR3 is TGTGCCAGCAGTTCTAGTGAGCCCCAGCATTTT.

This clonotype came up many times. This chain links TRBV12-3 or TRBV12-4 with TRBJ2-5; no reliable D call. V was clipped by 5 bases and J by 5 bases, with 12 bases between them. The CDR3 loop spans 13 amino acids. The CDR3 nucleotides are TGTGCCAGCAGTCCCCGAGGACCCGAGACCCAGTACTTC. This gives the protein CASSPRGPETQYF.

The chain links TRBV20-1 to TRBJ2-3; a possible D gene is TRBD2 (7 bases). V gave up 6 bases and J gave up 6 bases, with 19 bases separating them. The CDR3 contains 14 residues. The V gene's germline CDR1 is DFQATT and CDR2 SNEGSKA (reference sequence). CDR3 sequence (DNA): TGCAGTGCCCCTACTGGGGGGGGCCCGGATACGCAGTATTTT. This encodes CSAPTGGGPDTQYF.

This clonotype was counted a few times. The CDR3 region has the DNA TGTGCCAGCAGCCTGAGTGATGGAGGGACCTACAATGAGCAGTTCTTC. Its protein product is CASSLSDGGTYNEQFF. The rearrangement uses TRBV7-9 and TRBJ2-1, with a possible D match to TRBD2 (6 bases). Trimming removed 5 bases at V and 2 bases at J, with 16 bases between. There are 16 residues in the CDR3. Germline-derived CDR1 and CDR2 are SEHNR and FQNEAQ (reference sequence).

CDR3 amino acids: CSARPTPRPDTQYF. DNA for the CDR3: TGCAGTGCTAGACCTACCCCCCGGCCAGATACGCAGTATTTT. The chain has TRBV20-1 and TRBJ2-3; D remains ambiguous. The germline V and J ends were trimmed by 2 bases and 4 bases, with 13 bases remaining between them. This CDR3 spans 14 amino acids. Germline V CDR1 and CDR2: DFQATT, SNEGSKA (reference sequence).

In its sample, this clonotype was seen a few times. This rearrangement joins TRBV2 to TRBJ1-3; 10 bases are shared with TRBD1. This CDR3 comprises 15 residues. CDR1 and CDR2 (germline): SNHLY, FYNNEI. The V segment lost 6 bases and the J segment 2 bases; nucleotides outside the gene matches: 4. The CDR3 sequence is CASSAGTGAGNTIYF. The DNA for the CDR3 is TGTGCCAGCAGCGCCGGGACAGGGGCTGGAAACACCATATATTTT.

The chain is built from TRBV20-1 and TRBJ2-5; the D is unclear. Germline CDR1 is DFQATT and CDR2 is SNEGSKA (reference sequence). V was cut by 0 bases and J by 2 bases, with 13 bases left in between. There are 15 residues in the CDR3. CDR3: CSARDKGGYQETQYF. In nucleotides, the CDR3 is TGCAGTGCTAGAGATAAGGGTGGATATCAAGAGACCCAGTACTTC.

The chain is built from TRBV4-1 and TRBJ2-7; D possibly corresponds to TRBD2 (6 bases). This CDR3 comprises 12 residues. CDR1 is MGHRA and CDR2 is YSYEKL in the germline V gene. Trimming cost V 5 bases and J 7 bases, with 12 bases left between them. The CDR3 nucleotides are TGCGCCAGCAGCGGAGGGCTCGGAGAGCAGTACTTC. Protein product: CASSGGLGEQYF.

V and J are TRBV18 and TRBJ2-7; 14 bases are shared with TRBD2. This CDR3 contains 20 residues. Germline assignment: CDR1 KGHSH and CDR2 LQKENI. Unmatched junction bases numbered 15, after V lost 5 bases and J lost 0 bases. For the CDR3, the DNA is TGTGCCAGCTCATCGATCCCCCCCGGGACTAGCGGGAGCGACTCCTACGAGCAGTACTTC. Its protein is CASSSIPPGTSGSDSYEQYF.

This clonotype was counted a few times. The chain has TRBV6-5 and TRBJ2-7; no clear D. The CDR3 spans 13 residues. Trimming removed 2 bases at V and 2 bases at J, with 7 bases between. CDR1 and CDR2 from the germline V gene are MNHEY and SVGAGI. CDR3 bases: TGTGCCAGCAGTTACGCAGCCACCTACGAGCAGTACTTC. It specifies CASSYAATYEQYF.

This chain joins TRBV29-1 and TRBJ2-7, with D maybe TRBD1 (6 bases). Germline CDR1 and CDR2: SQVTM and ANQGSEA. Deletions cut 4 bases from V and 1 base from J, with 11 bases between. CDR3 length: 13 amino acids. This chain's CDR3 is CSVVTRGSYEQYF. The CDR3 DNA follows: TGCAGCGTTGTAACTAGGGGGTCCTACGAGCAGTACTTC.

This clonotype was seen ten or more times. J is TRBJ2-1 and V is TRBV20-1; D call uncertain. CDR3 length equals 13 residues. V was clipped by 3 bases and J by 5 bases, with 11 bases between them. Germline assignment: CDR1 DFQATT and CDR2 SNEGSKA (reference sequence). The DNA for the CDR3 is TGCAGTGCTAGTTCCCCGTCCCACAATGAGCAGTTCTTC. Its protein is CSASSPSHNEQFF.

This chain links TRBV3-1 with TRBJ2-1; D is unclear. The CDR3 totals 14 residues. V dropped 3 bases and J dropped 4 bases, with 10 bases sitting between them. The germline V gene has CDR1 LGHDT and CDR2 YNNKEL (reference sequence). CDR3 nucleotides: TGTGCCAGCAGCCACGAGGAACCTTACAATGAGCAGTTCTTC. It is translated as CASSHEEPYNEQFF.